These T cell receptor beta chains were read from a single sample in a study of cytomegalovirus exposure and HLA in healthy donors. Using immunoSEQ multiplex PCR, the repertoire was profiled, and TCRdb retains in-frame clones only, with some absent. The data show more than 80,000 clones, about four fifths seen once. Input material: PBMCs. All receptors come from a woman in her sixties or seventies in good health and CMV-seropositive. Each CDR3 is given with its conserved first and last residue. D genes are given only for firm matches. Size is omitted from some rows. Given values are once, few, many or a class for expanded clones.

j_call: TRBJ1-4; clone_size: few; v_call: TRBV19; d_call: TRBD1; cdr3_aa: CASSMGQGASEKLFF; cdr3_nt: TGTGCCAGTAGTATGGGACAGGGGGCAAGTGAAAAACTGTTTTTT
j_call: TRBJ1-1; clone_size: -; v_call: TRBV2; d_call: -; cdr3_aa: CASSRERSTEAFF; cdr3_nt: TGTGCCAGCAGCCGAGAGCGGAGTACTGAAGCTTTCTTT
j_call: TRBJ2-5; clone_size: few; v_call: TRBV30; d_call: TRBD1; cdr3_aa: CAYEGGIRETQYF; cdr3_nt: TGTGCATACGAAGGGGGCATACGAGAGACCCAGTACTTC
j_call: TRBJ2-1; clone_size: -; v_call: TRBV19; d_call: -; cdr3_aa: CASSILLYNEQFF; cdr3_nt: TGTGCCAGTAGTATACTCCTCTACAATGAGCAGTTCTTC
j_call: TRBJ1-4; clone_size: once; v_call: TRBV9; d_call: TRBD1; cdr3_aa: CASSLGQGWREKLFF; cdr3_nt: TGTGCCAGCAGCCTAGGACAGGGGTGGCGGGAAAAACTGTTTTTT
j_call: TRBJ2-7; clone_size: few; v_call: TRBV7-8; d_call: -; cdr3_aa: CASSAPGEEQYF; cdr3_nt: TGTGCCAGCTCAGCCCCAGGGGAGGAGCAGTACTTC
j_call: TRBJ2-1; clone_size: -; v_call: TRBV6-5; d_call: TRBD2; cdr3_aa: CATPWLAGENEQFF; cdr3_nt: TGTGCCACACCCTGGCTAGCGGGAGAGAATGAGCAGTTCTTC
j_call: TRBJ1-2; clone_size: -; v_call: TRBV2; d_call: -; cdr3_aa: CASSEGTRYGYTF; cdr3_nt: TGTGCCAGCAGTGAGGGGACACGCTATGGCTACACCTTC
j_call: TRBJ2-5; clone_size: -; v_call: TRBV11-2; d_call: TRBD1; cdr3_aa: CASSLVSSDRGRETQYF; cdr3_nt: TGTGCCAGCAGCTTAGTATCATCGGACAGGGGGCGCGAGACCCAGTACTTC
j_call: TRBJ1-1; clone_size: -; v_call: TRBV5-4; d_call: -; cdr3_aa: CASSPWGVAMNTEAFF; cdr3_nt: TGTGCCAGCAGCCCTTGGGGGGTAGCCATGAACACTGAAGCTTTCTTT
j_call: TRBJ2-5; clone_size: few; v_call: TRBV7-8; d_call: -; cdr3_aa: CASSLGVREETQYF; cdr3_nt: TGTGCCAGCAGCTTAGGTGTGCGGGAAGAGACCCAGTACTTC
j_call: TRBJ1-5; clone_size: -; v_call: TRBV9; d_call: -; cdr3_aa: CASSVDGGPYNQPQHF; cdr3_nt: TGTGCCAGCAGCGTAGACGGGGGGCCTTACAATCAGCCCCAGCATTTT
j_call: TRBJ2-2; clone_size: -; v_call: TRBV7-7; d_call: -; cdr3_aa: CASSSQGPTGELFF; cdr3_nt: TGTGCTAGCAGCTCTCAGGGGCCCACCGGGGAGCTGTTTTTT
j_call: TRBJ2-2; clone_size: -; v_call: TRBV5-1; d_call: -; cdr3_aa: CASSFRQDNTGELFF; cdr3_nt: TGCGCCAGCAGCTTCAGACAGGATAACACCGGGGAGCTGTTTTTT
j_call: TRBJ2-2; clone_size: -; v_call: TRBV27; d_call: -; cdr3_aa: CASSFSTGELFF; cdr3_nt: TGTGCCAGCAGTTTCTCGACCGGGGAGCTGTTTTTT
j_call: TRBJ2-7; clone_size: -; v_call: TRBV2; d_call: -; cdr3_aa: CASRLGIYEQYF; cdr3_nt: TGTGCCAGCAGATTGGGCATCTACGAGCAGTACTTC
j_call: TRBJ2-5; clone_size: many; v_call: TRBV10-1; d_call: TRBD2; cdr3_aa: CASSESPSGGRETQYF; cdr3_nt: TGCGCCAGCAGTGAGTCCCCTAGCGGGGGTAGAGAGACCCAGTACTTC
j_call: TRBJ1-6; clone_size: once; v_call: TRBV4-3; d_call: -; cdr3_aa: CASSQDGLSPLHF; cdr3_nt: TGCGCCAGCAGCCAAGATGGGCTGTCACCCCTCCACTTT
j_call: TRBJ2-5; clone_size: -; v_call: TRBV27; d_call: TRBD2; cdr3_aa: CASSLVSVERERETQYF; cdr3_nt: TGTGCCAGCAGTTTGGTGTCTGTTGAGCGGGAGCGGGAGACCCAGTACTTC
j_call: TRBJ1-3; clone_size: once; v_call: TRBV18; d_call: TRBD1; cdr3_aa: CASSPGQGGSGNTIYF; cdr3_nt: TGTGCCAGCTCACCCGGACAGGGGGGCTCTGGAAACACCATATATTTT
j_call: TRBJ2-7; clone_size: -; v_call: TRBV28; d_call: -; cdr3_aa: CASSNMGGLSYEQYF; cdr3_nt: TGTGCCAGCAGTAACATGGGAGGTCTATCCTACGAGCAGTACTTC
j_call: TRBJ2-7; clone_size: -; v_call: TRBV28; d_call: -; cdr3_aa: CASSPSTGLREQYF; cdr3_nt: TGTGCCAGCAGTCCGTCAACAGGGTTGCGCGAGCAGTACTTC
j_call: TRBJ2-5; clone_size: -; v_call: TRBV21-1; d_call: -; cdr3_aa: CASSKRGSSETQYF; cdr3_nt: TGTGCCAGCAGCAAAAGGGGAAGCTCAGAGACCCAGTACTTC
j_call: TRBJ1-2; clone_size: -; v_call: TRBV20-1; d_call: -; cdr3_aa: CSADGTYGYTF; cdr3_nt: TGCAGTGCGGACGGGACATATGGCTACACCTTC
j_call: TRBJ2-2; clone_size: -; v_call: TRBV16; d_call: -; cdr3_aa: CASSQSRVNTGELFF; cdr3_nt: TGTGCCAGCAGCCAATCGCGCGTAAACACCGGGGAGCTGTTTTTT
j_call: TRBJ2-5; clone_size: -; v_call: TRBV5-1; d_call: -; cdr3_aa: CASSYLTGQETQYF; cdr3_nt: TGCGCCAGCAGCTACCTGACGGGCCAAGAGACCCAGTACTTC
j_call: TRBJ2-3; clone_size: -; v_call: TRBV11-3; d_call: -; cdr3_aa: CASSLGPSSDTQYF; cdr3_nt: TGTGCCAGCAGCTTAGGTCCCAGTTCAGATACGCAGTATTTT
j_call: TRBJ2-7; clone_size: -; v_call: TRBV28; d_call: TRBD2; cdr3_aa: CASSYPPTSGEQYF; cdr3_nt: TGTGCCAGCAGTTACCCCCCGACTAGCGGGGAGCAGTACTTC
j_call: TRBJ2-5; clone_size: -; v_call: TRBV7-9; d_call: -; cdr3_aa: CSSSLTGMETQYF; cdr3_nt: TGTTCCAGCAGCTTAACCGGGATGGAGACCCAGTACTTC
j_call: TRBJ2-2; clone_size: -; v_call: TRBV7-2; d_call: TRBD1; cdr3_aa: CASSAGQGFTGELFF; cdr3_nt: TGTGCCAGCAGCGCAGGACAGGGATTCACCGGGGAGCTGTTTTTT
j_call: TRBJ1-3; clone_size: -; v_call: TRBV5-1; d_call: -; cdr3_aa: CASSSGEGNTIYF; cdr3_nt: TGCGCCAGCAGCTCAGGGGAGGGAAACACCATATATTTT
j_call: TRBJ1-1; clone_size: few; v_call: TRBV7-9; d_call: TRBD1; cdr3_aa: CASSFRDRGWPFF; cdr3_nt: TGTGCCAGCAGCTTTCGGGACAGGGGATGGCCTTTCTTT
j_call: TRBJ2-6; clone_size: -; v_call: TRBV5-1; d_call: -; cdr3_aa: CASSLASGGGYSGANVLTF; cdr3_nt: TGCGCCAGCAGCTTGGCAAGTGGAGGGGGCTACTCTGGGGCCAACGTCCTGACTTTC
j_call: TRBJ2-5; clone_size: -; v_call: TRBV2; d_call: TRBD2; cdr3_aa: CASSEALSLAGGQYF; cdr3_nt: TGTGCCAGCAGTGAAGCGCTTAGCCTAGCGGGGGGCCAGTACTTC
j_call: TRBJ1-4; clone_size: -; v_call: TRBV11-2; d_call: TRBD1; cdr3_aa: CASSPDRTNEKLFF; cdr3_nt: TGTGCCAGCAGCCCGGACAGGACTAATGAAAAACTGTTTTTT
j_call: TRBJ1-6; clone_size: -; v_call: TRBV28; d_call: -; cdr3_aa: CASQDNSPLHF; cdr3_nt: TGTGCCAGCCAGGATAATTCACCCCTCCACTTT
j_call: TRBJ1-5; clone_size: few; v_call: TRBV29-1; d_call: TRBD1; cdr3_aa: CSVGGTGSQPQHF; cdr3_nt: TGCAGCGTTGGCGGGACAGGGAGTCAGCCCCAGCATTTT
j_call: TRBJ2-2; clone_size: -; v_call: TRBV19; d_call: -; cdr3_aa: CASSKGGNTGELFF; cdr3_nt: TGTGCCAGTAGTAAGGGAGGGAACACCGGGGAGCTGTTTTTT
j_call: TRBJ1-1; clone_size: once; v_call: TRBV11-3; d_call: -; cdr3_aa: CASSPPRGHANTEAFF; cdr3_nt: TGTGCCAGCAGCCCCCCCCGTGGACATGCGAACACTGAAGCTTTCTTT
j_call: TRBJ2-7; clone_size: -; v_call: TRBV10-3; d_call: TRBD1; cdr3_aa: CAIGTEYYEQYF; cdr3_nt: TGTGCCATCGGGACAGAGTACTACGAGCAGTACTTC
j_call: TRBJ1-4; clone_size: -; v_call: TRBV28; d_call: -; cdr3_aa: CASRTGGYEKLFF; cdr3_nt: TGTGCCAGCAGGACAGGCGGGTATGAAAAACTGTTTTTT
j_call: TRBJ1-5; clone_size: -; v_call: TRBV30; d_call: -; cdr3_aa: CAWSVLREQPQHF; cdr3_nt: TGTGCCTGGAGTGTACTGAGAGAGCAGCCCCAGCATTTT
j_call: TRBJ2-1; clone_size: -; v_call: TRBV19; d_call: -; cdr3_aa: CASRESPIGGEQFF; cdr3_nt: TGTGCCAGCCGGGAGAGCCCGATAGGCGGTGAGCAGTTCTTC
j_call: TRBJ1-4; clone_size: -; v_call: TRBV6-5; d_call: -; cdr3_aa: CASSYSPGSDEKLFF; cdr3_nt: TGTGCCAGCAGTTACTCCCCCGGGTCGGATGAAAAACTGTTTTTT
j_call: TRBJ1-1; clone_size: -; v_call: TRBV6-5; d_call: TRBD1; cdr3_aa: CASSARQGEAFF; cdr3_nt: TGTGCCAGCAGCGCTAGACAGGGGGAAGCTTTCTTT
j_call: TRBJ1-6; clone_size: once; v_call: TRBV7-8; d_call: -; cdr3_aa: CASSLAVGQLSSYNSPLHF; cdr3_nt: TGTGCCAGCAGCTTAGCGGTAGGACAGCTGAGCTCCTATAATTCACCCCTCCACTTT
j_call: TRBJ2-7; clone_size: -; v_call: TRBV7-9; d_call: -; cdr3_aa: CSSSFWGVGSYEQYF; cdr3_nt: TGTTCCAGCAGCTTTTGGGGGGTGGGCTCCTACGAGCAGTACTTC
j_call: TRBJ2-3; clone_size: -; v_call: TRBV6-1; d_call: -; cdr3_aa: CASSDFVGGLSTDTQYF; cdr3_nt: TGTGCCAGCAGTGATTTTGTTGGCGGGCTTAGCACAGATACGCAGTATTTT
j_call: TRBJ2-7; clone_size: -; v_call: TRBV14; d_call: TRBD1; cdr3_aa: CASSLRTGEGDEQYF; cdr3_nt: TGTGCCAGCAGCCTACGGACAGGGGAAGGGGACGAGCAGTACTTC
j_call: TRBJ1-5; clone_size: -; v_call: TRBV7-9; d_call: -; cdr3_aa: CASSLNPDGQPQHF; cdr3_nt: TGTGCCAGCAGCTTAAACCCTGATGGCCAGCCCCAGCATTTT
j_call: TRBJ2-7; clone_size: -; v_call: TRBV6-1; d_call: TRBD1; cdr3_aa: CASSLLGQGLEQYF; cdr3_nt: TGTGCCAGCAGTCTACTCGGACAGGGGCTCGAGCAGTACTTC